The present entry profiles one TCR beta chain with its context. These data are taken from a study of T cells after posttransplantation cyclophosphamide. Here immunoSEQ multiplex PCR was the method, and the copy in TCRdb shows in-frame clones only, minus some. The sample holds about 18,000 clones, over 65% seen once. What was sequenced was memory CD4+ T cells sorted from blood. This receptor was identified in a man aged 25 to 45 in good health and a related stem cell transplant donor.

CDR3 loop: CASKLTGAPYNEQFF. CDR3 nucleotides: TGCGCCAGCAAACTAACAGGGGCACCCTACAATGAGCAGTTCTTC. The genes are TRBV5-1 and TRBJ2-1, with 7 bases matching TRBD1. V lost 6 bases and J lost 2; bases outside the gene matches: 8. Germline CDR1 SGHRS, CDR2 YFSETQ. The CDR3 has 15 amino acids.